The next 2 T cell receptor beta chains were all read from a single sample in a study of graft-versus-host responses after intestinal transplantation. The data were produced by immunoSEQ multiplex PCR, yet TCRdb's version contains in-frame clones alone and is incomplete. The table records about 39,000 clones, over 85% of them present only once. Here the sequenced sample was PBMCs, taken 260 to 270 days after transplant. All receptors come from a human patient who received an intestinal transplant, so some T cells may come from the graft donor.

This rearrangement joins TRBV23-1 to TRBJ2-2; D may be TRBD1 (5 bases). TRBV23-1 is known as an ORF, though its function is uncertain. This CDR3 contains 16 residues. The V end lost 4 bases, the J end lost 4 bases, and 16 bases lay between the germline ends. The CDR3 protein is CASSPPRTLITGELFF. CDR3 coding DNA: TGCGCCAGCAGTCCCCCTAGGACACTGATCACCGGGGAGCTGTTTTTT.

There are a few counts of this clone. The V call is TRBV11-3, the J call TRBJ2-5; D tentatively fits TRBD1 or TRBD2 (5 bases each). The V gene lost 0 bases and the J gene lost 7 bases, with 6 bases spanning the gap. The CDR3 has 12 residues. Germline lookup yields CDR1 SGHNT and CDR2 YENEEA. The DNA for the CDR3 is TGTGCCAGCAGCTTAGAGGGGGTGACCCAGTACTTC. This translates into CASSLEGVTQYF.